One and the same sample provided the 9 T cell receptor beta chains below, sequenced in a study of blood T cell repertoires in COVID-19. Here immunoSEQ multiplex PCR was the method, and the copy in TCRdb shows in-frame clones only, minus some. The sample lists 30,000 to 35,000 clones; around 87% were seen once. Sequenced: peripheral blood. All receptors derive from a man aged 55 to 70 with active COVID-19.

The rearrangement links TRBV29-1 to TRBJ2-7; possibly TRBD2 for D (6 bases). V lost 0 bases and J lost 3, with 9 bases in between. From germline, CDR1 is SQVTM and CDR2 ANQGSEA. This CDR3 has 13 residues. The CDR3 DNA reads TGCAGCGTTGAAGACTTCGGGGGCTACGAGCAGTACTTC. Its translation is CSVEDFGGYEQYF.

The genes are TRBV27 and TRBJ2-1; 7 bases line up with TRBD1. The junction had 8 bases not matched to a gene; V was cut back by 7 bases and J by 2 bases. Looked up from germline, CDR1 is MNHEY and CDR2 is SMNVEV (reference sequence). The CDR3 has 15 amino acids. CDR3: CASTPSRGTYNEQFF. Here the CDR3 DNA reads TGTGCCAGCACCCCTAGCAGGGGGACCTACAATGAGCAGTTCTTC.

V and J are TRBV2 and TRBJ1-5; 9 bases match TRBD1. Germline loops: CDR1 SNHLY, CDR2 FYNNEI. The CDR3 spans 16 residues. Trimming at V came to 6 bases and at J to 1 base, leaving 7 bases not matched to a gene. The CDR3 reads CASSLQGARSNQPQHF. DNA for the CDR3: TGTGCCAGCAGCCTACAGGGGGCCCGGAGCAATCAGCCCCAGCATTTT.

This clone was observed a few times. V is TRBV5-4 and J is TRBJ2-7, with 7 bases fitting TRBD1. The CDR3 consists of 15 residues. The germline CDR1 and CDR2 sequences are SGHNT and YYREEE (reference sequence). J lost 0 bases, V lost 5 bases, and 8 bases had no gene match. The CDR3 coding sequence is TGTGCCAGCAGTCTGACAGGGTTAAGCTCCTACGAGCAGTACTTC. It is translated as CASSLTGLSSYEQYF.

V usage is TRBV19 and J usage is TRBJ2-1, with TRBD1 matching over 9 bases. This CDR3 comprises 14 residues. V was pared by 7 bases and J by 12 bases, with 13 bases of the junction left unmatched. Germline V gene sequence: CDR1 LNHDA, CDR2 SQIVND (reference sequence). CDR3 in amino acids: CASIGTGRTGGQFF. DNA of the CDR3: TGTGCCAGTATAGGGACAGGGAGGACGGGGGGGCAGTTCTTC.

V is TRBV7-8 and J is TRBJ1-1, with D possibly being TRBD1 (6 bases). In germline, CDR1 is SGHVS, CDR2 FQNEAQ. V shed 4 bases and J shed 1 base, with 10 bases lying between them. The CDR3 totals 14 residues. The CDR3 nucleotides are TGTGCCAGCAGCTACGGACAGACGAACACTGAAGCTTTCTTT. Translated: CASSYGQTNTEAFF.

This sequence joins TRBV4-2 and TRBJ2-2; D may be TRBD1 (5 bases). CDR3 length: 16 amino acids. CDR1 and CDR2 from the germline V gene are LGHNA and YNFKEQ. V was shortened by 1 base and J by 1 base, with 10 bases between the two germline ends. CDR3 in DNA: TGTGCCAGCAGCCAAGTGGGGCAGGGGAACACCGGGGAGCTGTTTTTT. It specifies CASSQVGQGNTGELFF.

V usage is TRBV19 and J usage is TRBJ1-5, with D possibly being TRBD1 (5 bases). CDR1 and CDR2 (germline): LNHDA, SQIVND (reference sequence). V was shortened by 9 bases and J by 1 base, with 7 bases between the two germline ends. The CDR3 covers 12 residues. CDR3 loop: CASGGSNQPQHF. The CDR3 nucleotides are TGTGCCAGCGGGGGGAGCAATCAGCCCCAGCATTTT.

V is TRBV7-3 and J is TRBJ2-7; possibly TRBD2 for D (6 bases). With 5 bases removed from V and 7 bases from J, the gap between germline ends came to 15 bases. The germline V gene encodes CDR1 SGHTA and CDR2 FQGTGA. The CDR3 has 13 amino acids. CDR3 coding DNA: TGTGCCAGCAGCCGGGACTTCTCTCAGGAGCAGTACTTC. Encoded protein: CASSRDFSQEQYF.